The subject of this entry is one TCR beta chain. The antigen remains unidentified. The sample comes from a study of T cells in localized non-small cell lung cancer. Deletions cut 3 bases from V and 2 bases from J, with 14 bases between. The CDR3 has 16 residues. Germline CDR1 reads MDHEN; CDR2 reads SYDVKM. Libraries were prepared by immunoSEQ multiplex PCR; TCRdb keeps only in-frame clonotypes and omits some of them. The sample consists of some 2,200 clones, roughly a third of them appearing once. Study-level findings and limits: Uninvolved neighboring lung showed the greatest T cell clonality, exceeding tumor. Sequencing, confined to only one tumor region, leaves heterogeneity possible.

The chain recombines TRBV28 with TRBJ1-5; the D is unclear. The source is a female donor over 55 with stage I lung adenocarcinoma. Sequencing was performed on lung tumor tissue, taken before any cancer treatment. CDR3 amino acids: CASSLGGGDGNQPQHF. For the CDR3, the DNA is TGTGCCAGCAGTTTGGGAGGAGGTGATGGCAATCAGCCCCAGCATTTT.